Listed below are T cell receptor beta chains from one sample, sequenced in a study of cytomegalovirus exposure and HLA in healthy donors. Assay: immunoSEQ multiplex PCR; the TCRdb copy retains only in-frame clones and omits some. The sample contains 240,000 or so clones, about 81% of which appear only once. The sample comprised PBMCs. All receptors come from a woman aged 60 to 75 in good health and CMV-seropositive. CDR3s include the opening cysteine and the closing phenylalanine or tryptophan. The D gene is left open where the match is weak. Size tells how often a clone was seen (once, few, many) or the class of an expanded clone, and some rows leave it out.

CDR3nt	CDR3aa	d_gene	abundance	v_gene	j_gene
TGTGCCAGCAGCTCCTCTTTGAACACTGAAGCTTTCTTT	CASSSSLNTEAFF	-	few	TRBV11-2	TRBJ1-1
TGTGCCAGCAGCCCCTTGGCGGGGGATCAGCCCCAGCATTTT	CASSPLAGDQPQHF	-	-	TRBV2	TRBJ1-5
TGTGCCAGCAGCTTGCTTCTGACAGGGGATTATGGCTACACCTTC	CASSLLLTGDYGYTF	TRBD1	-	TRBV5-4	TRBJ1-2
TGTGCCGGAGGAACAGGGGGCCTACGGGAAAAACTGTTTTTT	CAGGTGGLREKLFF	TRBD1	-	TRBV30	TRBJ1-4
TGTGCCAGCAGTTACAGTCTCTCCTACGAGCAGTACTTC	CASSYSLSYEQYF	-	-	TRBV6-5	TRBJ2-7
TGTGCCAGCAGCTTTCAGGGGGCGAAAATTGGGGTCGGCTATGGCTACACCTTC	CASSFQGAKIGVGYGYTF	TRBD1	-	TRBV7-9	TRBJ1-2
TGCGCCAGCAGCGAAGATTGGCTAGCGGGAGGGCGGTATGAGCAGTTCTTC	CASSEDWLAGGRYEQFF	TRBD2	once	TRBV4-1	TRBJ2-1
TGTGCCAGCAGTTACTTGGGACTCAAGGCTGACAATGAGCAGTTCTTC	CASSYLGLKADNEQFF	-	-	TRBV6-5	TRBJ2-1
TGTGCCAGCAGCGGGGTGACTAGCGGCGAGCAGTACTTC	CASSGVTSGEQYF	TRBD2	once	TRBV5-4	TRBJ2-7
TGTGCCAGCAGCGCCCTTAGCGGGGGGAACACCGGGGAGCTGTTTTTT	CASSALSGGNTGELFF	TRBD2	-	TRBV9	TRBJ2-2
TGCGCCAGCAGCCCCGGGACGGAGGGAGAAAAACTGTTTTTT	CASSPGTEGEKLFF	-	-	TRBV5-1	TRBJ1-4
TGTGCCAGCAGCTGGGGACTAGCGGACCTCTACGAGCAGTACTTC	CASSWGLADLYEQYF	TRBD2	-	TRBV5-5	TRBJ2-7
TGTGCTAGTGGTTTGAGGGCAGGGGGCAATTCCTACGAGCAGTACTTC	CASGLRAGGNSYEQYF	TRBD1	once	TRBV12-5	TRBJ2-7
TGTGCCAGCAGTTCCTCTGACAGCCTCTATGGCTACACCTTC	CASSSSDSLYGYTF	-	-	TRBV5-4	TRBJ1-2
TGTGCCACCAGCAGAGATGGCAGGGGAAGCGGGAGGGCCTACAATGAGCAGTTCTTC	CATSRDGRGSGRAYNEQFF	TRBD2	-	TRBV15	TRBJ2-1
TGTGCCAGCAGGGGGGGGACGGAGTTTAATCAGCCCCAGCATTTT	CASRGGTEFNQPQHF	-	-	TRBV2	TRBJ1-5
TGCGCCAGCAGCTTGGGACGGACTAGCGGGAGAGGAGAGACCCAGTACTTC	CASSLGRTSGRGETQYF	TRBD2	few	TRBV5-1	TRBJ2-5
TGTGCCAGCAGCCGAGGGGACCAGGGGGTCACTAATGAAAAACTGTTTTTT	CASSRGDQGVTNEKLFF	TRBD1	-	TRBV7-9	TRBJ1-4
TGTTCCAGCAGCTCCTGGGACAGAGACTATGGCTACACCTTC	CSSSSWDRDYGYTF	TRBD1	-	TRBV7-9	TRBJ1-2
TGTGCCGGCAGAGGGGTGGGTATAGAGACCCAGTACTTC	CAGRGVGIETQYF	-	-	TRBV2	TRBJ2-5
TGCGCCAGCAGTGATCAATACGAGCAGTACTTC	CASSDQYEQYF	-	-	TRBV10-2	TRBJ2-7
TGTGCCAGCAGTTTCTACCTTGACAGGTATGAGTACGAGCAGTACTTC	CASSFYLDRYEYEQYF	-	once	TRBV27	TRBJ2-7
TGTGCCAGAGAGCCGCCTCCGACAGCAAGCACAGATACGCAGTATTTT	CAREPPPTASTDTQYF	-	medium-sized	TRBV2	TRBJ2-3
TGCGCCAGCAGCCAAGGGGTGAGGGGGACAGAGCAGTACTTC	CASSQGVRGTEQYF	-	-	TRBV4-1	TRBJ2-7
TGTGCCAGCAGACGGGACAGTAACACCGGGGAGCTGTTTTTT	CASRRDSNTGELFF	TRBD1	-	TRBV2	TRBJ2-2
TGCGCCAGCAGCCAAGGCAGGGTTTACGATTCACCCCTCCACTTT	CASSQGRVYDSPLHF	-	few	TRBV4-1	TRBJ1-6
TGTTCCAGCAGCTTAGCCCCCGGGGGGTCTTGGAATCAGCCCCAGCATTTT	CSSSLAPGGSWNQPQHF	-	-	TRBV7-9	TRBJ1-5
TGTGCCAGCAGCCTAAGAGAAGGGGAGGGCTATGGCTACACCTTC	CASSLREGEGYGYTF	-	-	TRBV7-9	TRBJ1-2
TGTGCCAGCAGCTCAGGGACAGGGGGTGAAGCTTTCTTT	CASSSGTGGEAFF	TRBD1	once	TRBV7-9	TRBJ1-1
TGTGCCAGTACGGAGCGGGACACTCCCGGAGCTAGGAATGAGCAGTTCTTC	CASTERDTPGARNEQFF	-	-	TRBV2	TRBJ2-1
TGTGCCAGCATAGGACAGGGGACCCAGAGCTCTGGAAACACCATATATTTT	CASIGQGTQSSGNTIYF	TRBD1	-	TRBV28	TRBJ1-3
TGTGCCAGCACGTCCTCCCGGGACAGAAGAGTTCGCTTT	CASTSSRDRRVRF	TRBD1	-	TRBV28	TRBJ1-6
TGTGCCAGTGCTAGACAGGGGTTCGACGAGCAGTACTTC	CASARQGFDEQYF	TRBD1	-	TRBV6-5	TRBJ2-7
TGTGCCACCAGCAGAGATCTCATCCGGGACAGGGTACACGAGCAGTACTTC	CATSRDLIRDRVHEQYF	TRBD1	-	TRBV15	TRBJ2-7
TGTGCCAGCAGTTTTTTGCCCTACCCGGGACAAAGAAACACTGAAGCTTTCTTT	CASSFLPYPGQRNTEAFF	-	-	TRBV27	TRBJ1-1